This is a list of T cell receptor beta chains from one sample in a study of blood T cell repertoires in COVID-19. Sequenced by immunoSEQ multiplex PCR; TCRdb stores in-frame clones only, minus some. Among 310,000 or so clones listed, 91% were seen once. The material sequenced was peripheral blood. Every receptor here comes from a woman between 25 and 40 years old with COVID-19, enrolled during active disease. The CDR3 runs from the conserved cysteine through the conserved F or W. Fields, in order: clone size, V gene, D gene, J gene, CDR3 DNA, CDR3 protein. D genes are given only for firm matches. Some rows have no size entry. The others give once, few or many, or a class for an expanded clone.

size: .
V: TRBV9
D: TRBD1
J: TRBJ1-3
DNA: TGTGCCAGCAGCCCTACACAGGGGCTAGTAGGAAACACCATATATTTT
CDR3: CASSPTQGLVGNTIYF

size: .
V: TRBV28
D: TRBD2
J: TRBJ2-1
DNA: TGTGCCAGCAGTTTAGGTCTAGCGGGAAAGTTCTTC
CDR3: CASSLGLAGKFF

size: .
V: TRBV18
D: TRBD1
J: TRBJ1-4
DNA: TGTGCCAGCTCACGCGGGACAGGGGAAAAACTGTTTTTT
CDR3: CASSRGTGEKLFF

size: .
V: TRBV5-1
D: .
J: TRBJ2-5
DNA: TGCGCCAGCAGCTTGGCCGGGGGCCAAGAGACCCAGTACTTC
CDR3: CASSLAGGQETQYF

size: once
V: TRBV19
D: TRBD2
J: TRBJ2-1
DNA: TGTGCCAGTAGTTGGGCGGGAGGGCCCATCAATGAGCAGTTCTTC
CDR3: CASSWAGGPINEQFF

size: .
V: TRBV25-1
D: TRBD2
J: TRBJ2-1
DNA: TGTGCCAGCAGCCGAGAATCCGGGGGGGAGCAGTTCTTC
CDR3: CASSRESGGEQFF

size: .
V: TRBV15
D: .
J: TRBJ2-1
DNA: TGTGCCACCAGCAGAACTGCTGGAGGGCCCTACAATGAGCAGTTCTTC
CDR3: CATSRTAGGPYNEQFF

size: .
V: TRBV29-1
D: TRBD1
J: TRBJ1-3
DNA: TGCAGCGTGGAGACAGGGGGCATCTCTGGAAACACCATATATTTT
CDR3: CSVETGGISGNTIYF

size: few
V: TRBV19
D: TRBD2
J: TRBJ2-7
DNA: TGTGCCAGTAGCAGGACTAGCGGCTACGAGCAGTACTTC
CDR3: CASSRTSGYEQYF

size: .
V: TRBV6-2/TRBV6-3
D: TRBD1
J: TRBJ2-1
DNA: TGTGCCAGCAGTCAATCGGGACAGGGGCCCCATGAGCAGTTCTTC
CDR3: CASSQSGQGPHEQFF

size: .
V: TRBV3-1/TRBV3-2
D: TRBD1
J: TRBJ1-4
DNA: TGTGCCAGCAGCCAGACCGGGACAGGGGTTGAAAAACTGTTTTTT
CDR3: CASSQTGTGVEKLFF

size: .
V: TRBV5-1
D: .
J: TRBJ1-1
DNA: TGCGCCAGCAGCTTGAATAAGAACACTGAAGCTTTCTTT
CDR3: CASSLNKNTEAFF

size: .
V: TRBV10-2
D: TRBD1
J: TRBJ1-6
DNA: TGCGCCAGCAGTCGGGACAGGGGAACATATTCACCCCTCCACTTT
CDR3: CASSRDRGTYSPLHF

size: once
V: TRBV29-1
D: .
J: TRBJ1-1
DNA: TGCAGCGTTCGGTGGAGGACGAACACTGAAGCTTTCTTT
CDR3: CSVRWRTNTEAFF

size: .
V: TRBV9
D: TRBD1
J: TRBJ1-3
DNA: TGTGCCAGCAGCGCTGGGACAGCCTCTGGAAACACCATATATTTT
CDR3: CASSAGTASGNTIYF

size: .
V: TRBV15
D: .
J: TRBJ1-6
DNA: TGTGCCACCGGGACAATAAGCTCCTATAATTCACCCCTCCACTTT
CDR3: CATGTISSYNSPLHF

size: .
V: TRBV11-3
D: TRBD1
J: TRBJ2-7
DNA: TGTGCCAGCAGCGAAAGGACAGGTCCGACCTACGAGCAGTACTTC
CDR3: CASSERTGPTYEQYF

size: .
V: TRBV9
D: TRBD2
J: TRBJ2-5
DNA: TGTGCCAGCAGCGTAGGACTAGCGGGTGAGACCCAGTACTTC
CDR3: CASSVGLAGETQYF

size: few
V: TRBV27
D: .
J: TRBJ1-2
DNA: TGTGCCAGCAGTTTTGGGGTCGGGGGGGTTAACTATGGCTACACCTTC
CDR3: CASSFGVGGVNYGYTF

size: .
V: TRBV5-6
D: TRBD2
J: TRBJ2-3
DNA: TGTGCCAGTTTAAGGGGGGTACTAGCGGGAGAGACAACAGATACGCAGTATTTT
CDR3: CASLRGVLAGETTDTQYF

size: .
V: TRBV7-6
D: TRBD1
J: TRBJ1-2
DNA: TGTGCCAGCAGCTTTAGCCGGGACAGAAACTATGGCTACACCTTC
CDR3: CASSFSRDRNYGYTF

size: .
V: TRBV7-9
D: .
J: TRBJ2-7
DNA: TGTGCCAGCAGTTTCCAGGGCTACGAGCAGTACTTC
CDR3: CASSFQGYEQYF

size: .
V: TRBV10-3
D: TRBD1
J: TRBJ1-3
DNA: TGTGCCATAGGGGACAGGTTGGAAGGAAACACCATATATTTT
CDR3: CAIGDRLEGNTIYF

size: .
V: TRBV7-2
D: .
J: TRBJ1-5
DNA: TGTGCCAGCAGCTTAGAAACAGGGCCCAATCAGCCCCAGCATTTT
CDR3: CASSLETGPNQPQHF

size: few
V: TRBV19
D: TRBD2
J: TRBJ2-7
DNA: TGTGCCAGTAGTCCTGGACTAGCGGGAAGCGACGAGCAGTACTTC
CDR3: CASSPGLAGSDEQYF

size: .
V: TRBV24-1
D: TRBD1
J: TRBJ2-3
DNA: TGTGCCACCAGTCGAACCGACAGGGGCAATGAAGATACGCAGTATTTT
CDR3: CATSRTDRGNEDTQYF

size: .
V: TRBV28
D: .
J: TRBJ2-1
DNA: TGTGCCAGCACCCATGACAGCTACAATGAGCAGTTCTTC
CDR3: CASTHDSYNEQFF

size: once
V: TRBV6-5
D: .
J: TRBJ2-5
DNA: TGTGCCAGCAGTTACCCCGGGAACCAAGAGACCCAGTACTTC
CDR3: CASSYPGNQETQYF

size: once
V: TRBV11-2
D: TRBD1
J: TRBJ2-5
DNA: TGTGCCAGCAGCCAAGGGACAGGGGGCCTCAGGGAGACCCAGTACTTC
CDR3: CASSQGTGGLRETQYF

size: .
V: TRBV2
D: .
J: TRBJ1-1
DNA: TGTGCCAGCAACGAACGGGTGAACACTGAAGCTTTCTTT
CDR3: CASNERVNTEAFF

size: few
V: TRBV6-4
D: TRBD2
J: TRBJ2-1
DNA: TGTGCCAGCAGTGAGGGACTAGCTAATGAGCAGTTCTTC
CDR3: CASSEGLANEQFF

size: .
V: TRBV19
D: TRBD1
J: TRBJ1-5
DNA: TGTGCCAGTAGTTCGAGACTAGGACAGGGGGCAGGACAGCCCCAGCATTTT
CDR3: CASSSRLGQGAGQPQHF

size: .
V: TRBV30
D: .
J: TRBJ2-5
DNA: TGTGCCTGGAGTGCAGGGAAGGGAGAGACCCAGTACTTC
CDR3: CAWSAGKGETQYF

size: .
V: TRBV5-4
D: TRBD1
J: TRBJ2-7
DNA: TGTGCCAGCAGCCCTCCGGGACAGTCCTACGAGCAGTACTTC
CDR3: CASSPPGQSYEQYF

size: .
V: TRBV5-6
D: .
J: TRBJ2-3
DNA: TGTGCCAGCAGCTTGGGGGCGCACACAGATACGCAGTATTTT
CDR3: CASSLGAHTDTQYF

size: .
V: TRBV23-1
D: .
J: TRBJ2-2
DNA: TGCGCCAGCAGTCAATGGGCCGCGAACACCGGGGAGCTGTTTTTT
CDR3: CASSQWAANTGELFF

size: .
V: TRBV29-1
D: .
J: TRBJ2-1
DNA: TGCAGCGGAGGAGGGAGCGTAGGGTACAATGAGCAGTTCTTC
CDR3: CSGGGSVGYNEQFF

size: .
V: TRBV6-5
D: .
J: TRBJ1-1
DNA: TGTGCCACCAGGACGAGCGTCACTGAAGCTTTCTTT
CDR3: CATRTSVTEAFF

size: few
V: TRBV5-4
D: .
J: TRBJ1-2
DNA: TGTGCCAGCAGCTTCTCACAGACGAGCTATGGCTACACCTTC
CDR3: CASSFSQTSYGYTF

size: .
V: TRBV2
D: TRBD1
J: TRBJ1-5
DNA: TGTGCCAGCAGTGACGGACAGGGCGTTCAGCCCCAGCATTTT
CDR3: CASSDGQGVQPQHF

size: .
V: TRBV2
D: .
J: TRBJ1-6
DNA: TGTGCCAGCAGTGATAGCACCGCCGGGAGTTCACCCCTCCACTTT
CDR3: CASSDSTAGSSPLHF

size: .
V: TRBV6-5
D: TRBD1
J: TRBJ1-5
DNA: TGTGCCAGCAGTACAGGGGGCAGAAGCCAGCCCCAGCATTTT
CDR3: CASSTGGRSQPQHF

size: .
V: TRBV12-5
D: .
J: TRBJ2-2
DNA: TGTGCTAGTGGTTTGGTACTCGTGGGAGATTCAACCGGGGAGCTGTTTTTT
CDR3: CASGLVLVGDSTGELFF

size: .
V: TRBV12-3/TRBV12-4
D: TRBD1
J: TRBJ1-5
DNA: TGTGCCAGCAGTCTACAGGGGGGTCAGCCCCAGCATTTT
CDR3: CASSLQGGQPQHF

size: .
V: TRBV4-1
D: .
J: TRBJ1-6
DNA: TGCGCCAGCAGCCAATACGACAGCCGACCCCTCCACTTT
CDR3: CASSQYDSRPLHF

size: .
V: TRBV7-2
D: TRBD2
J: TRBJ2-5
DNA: TGTGCCAGCAGCTTATCCGGGCTAGCGGCACAAGAGACCCAGTACTTC
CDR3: CASSLSGLAAQETQYF

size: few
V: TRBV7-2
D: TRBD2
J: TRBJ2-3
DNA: TGTGCCAGCAGCTCTGGGGGGCTAGCGGGCCGTTCTAGCACAGATACGCAGTATTTT
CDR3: CASSSGGLAGRSSTDTQYF

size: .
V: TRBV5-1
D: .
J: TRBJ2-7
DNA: TGCGCCAGCAGCTTAACCGGGACAACTTACGAGCAGTACTTC
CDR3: CASSLTGTTYEQYF

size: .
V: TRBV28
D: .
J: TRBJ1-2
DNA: TGTGCCAGCAGTTTAAGTTACGGGACACCTATGGGCTACACCTTC
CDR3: CASSLSYGTPMGYTF

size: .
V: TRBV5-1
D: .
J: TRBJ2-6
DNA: TGCGCCAGCAGCTTGTTGGGGGGTGGCTCTGGGGCCAACGTCCTGACTTTC
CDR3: CASSLLGGGSGANVLTF

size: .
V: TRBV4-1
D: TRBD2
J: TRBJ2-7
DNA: TGCGCCAGCAGCCAAGAGGACCCTGGACTAGCTTTTTACGAGCAGTACTTC
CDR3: CASSQEDPGLAFYEQYF

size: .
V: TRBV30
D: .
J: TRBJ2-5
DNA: TGTGCCTGGAGTTTGGGCGTGGAGACCCAGTACTTC
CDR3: CAWSLGVETQYF

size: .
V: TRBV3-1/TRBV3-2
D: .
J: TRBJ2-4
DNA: TGTGCCAGCAGCCAACTAAGCGGAGTAGCCAAAAACATTCAGTACTTC
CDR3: CASSQLSGVAKNIQYF

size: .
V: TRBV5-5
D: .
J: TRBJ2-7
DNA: TGTGCCAGCAGCTTGGCCCAGGGAAGTCCCTACGAGCAGTACTTC
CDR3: CASSLAQGSPYEQYF

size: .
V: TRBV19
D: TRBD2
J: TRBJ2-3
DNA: TGTGCCAGTAGTATGGGGCGGGAGGTGGCAGATACGCAGTATTTT
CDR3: CASSMGREVADTQYF

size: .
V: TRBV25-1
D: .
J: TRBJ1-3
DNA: TGTGCCAGCAGTGAACCTGGGGGGGGAAACACCATATATTTT
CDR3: CASSEPGGGNTIYF